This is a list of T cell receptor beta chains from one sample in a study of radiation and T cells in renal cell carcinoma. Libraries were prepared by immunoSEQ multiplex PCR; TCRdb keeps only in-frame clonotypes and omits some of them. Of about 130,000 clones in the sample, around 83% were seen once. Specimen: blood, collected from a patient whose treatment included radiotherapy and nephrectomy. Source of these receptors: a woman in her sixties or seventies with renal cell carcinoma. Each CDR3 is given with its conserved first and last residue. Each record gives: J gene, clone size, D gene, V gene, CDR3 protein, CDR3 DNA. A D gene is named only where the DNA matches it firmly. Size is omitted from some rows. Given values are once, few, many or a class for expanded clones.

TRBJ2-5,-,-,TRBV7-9,CASSLAFESGNQETQYF,TGTGCCAGCAGCTTAGCATTCGAGTCAGGGAATCAGGAGACCCAGTACTTC
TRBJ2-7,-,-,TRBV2,CASLKTESSYEQYF,TGTGCCAGCTTAAAGACCGAGAGCTCCTACGAGCAGTACTTC
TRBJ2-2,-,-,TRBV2,CASSFGMTTGELFF,TGTGCCAGCAGTTTCGGCATGACCACCGGGGAGCTGTTTTTT
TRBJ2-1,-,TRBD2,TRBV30,CAWMTAGGPHNEQFF,TGTGCCTGGATGACAGCGGGAGGGCCTCACAATGAGCAGTTCTTC
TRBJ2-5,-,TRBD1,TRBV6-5,CASSFPGTAQETQYF,TGTGCCAGCAGTTTCCCGGGGACAGCACAAGAGACCCAGTACTTC
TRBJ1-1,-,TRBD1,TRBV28,CASSTRDRSLPNTEAFF,TGTGCCAGCAGTACCCGGGACAGGAGCCTTCCGAACACTGAAGCTTTCTTT
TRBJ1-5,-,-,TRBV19,CASSIFFRQGGGQPQHF,TGTGCCAGTAGTATTTTCTTTCGGCAGGGCGGAGGACAGCCCCAGCATTTT
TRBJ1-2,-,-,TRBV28,CASSSRFGANYGYTF,TGTGCCAGCAGTTCCCGTTTTGGGGCAAACTATGGCTACACCTTC
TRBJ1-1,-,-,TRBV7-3,CASSLRGKGDTEAFF,TGTGCCAGCAGCTTAAGGGGAAAAGGAGACACTGAAGCTTTCTTT
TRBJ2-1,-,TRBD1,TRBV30,CAWSRTGLRSNEQFF,TGTGCCTGGAGTAGGACAGGCCTGCGGTCCAATGAGCAGTTCTTC
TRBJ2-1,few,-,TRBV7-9,CASSLAVSLSYNEQFF,TGTGCCAGCAGCTTAGCGGTTTCCCTCTCCTACAATGAGCAGTTCTTC
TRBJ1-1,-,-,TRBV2,CASSLTGGTTEAFF,TGTGCCAGCAGTCTAACCGGTGGTACCACTGAAGCTTTCTTT
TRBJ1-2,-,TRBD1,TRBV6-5,CASSTRDRGFGYTF,TGTGCCAGCAGTACTCGGGACAGGGGATTCGGCTACACCTTC
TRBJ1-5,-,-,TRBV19,CASRLQGSGGVHQPQHF,TGTGCCAGTAGACTCCAGGGCTCGGGCGGTGTACATCAGCCCCAGCATTTT
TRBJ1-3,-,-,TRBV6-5,CASLAPGNTIYF,TGTGCCAGTTTGGCTCCTGGAAACACCATATATTTT
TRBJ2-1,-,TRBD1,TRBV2,CASSPSLLWTGGSSFF,TGTGCCAGCAGTCCCTCGCTTCTTTGGACAGGGGGTTCCTCCTTCTTC
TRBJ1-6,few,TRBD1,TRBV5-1,CASSLAGQAYNSPLHF,TGCGCCAGCAGCTTGGCAGGACAGGCATATAATTCACCCCTCCACTTT
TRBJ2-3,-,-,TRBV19,CASSIAGNTQYF,TGTGCCAGTAGTATAGCTGGTAATACGCAGTATTTT
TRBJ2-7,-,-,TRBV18,CASSPGRYEQYF,TGTGCCAGCTCACCAGGCAGGTACGAGCAGTACTTC
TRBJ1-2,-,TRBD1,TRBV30,CAWSVQGQANGYTF,TGTGCCTGGAGTGTACAGGGGCAAGCCAATGGCTACACCTTC
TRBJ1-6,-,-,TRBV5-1,CASSLDLYNSPLHF,TGCGCCAGCAGCTTGGACCTCTATAATTCACCCCTCCACTTT
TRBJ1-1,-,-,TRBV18,CASSQGQTLNTEAFF,TGTGCCAGCTCACAAGGACAGACGTTGAACACTGAAGCTTTCTTT
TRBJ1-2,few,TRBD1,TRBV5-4,CASIKDPQGAYGYTF,TGTGCCAGCATCAAAGACCCACAGGGGGCTTATGGCTACACCTTC
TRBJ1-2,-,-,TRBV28,CASSLGDGYTF,TGTGCCAGCAGTTTAGGGGACGGCTACACCTTC
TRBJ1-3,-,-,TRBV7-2,CASSPHMSSGNTIYF,TGTGCCAGCAGCCCGCACATGAGCTCTGGAAACACCATATATTTT
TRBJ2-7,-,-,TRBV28,CASSLRREGGMNEQYF,TGTGCCAGCAGTTTAAGGCGTGAGGGGGGTATGAACGAGCAGTACTTC